One and the same sample provided the 2 T cell receptor beta chains below, sequenced in a study of T cells in localized non-small cell lung cancer. Assay: immunoSEQ multiplex PCR; the TCRdb copy retains only in-frame clones and omits some. The table includes tens of thousands of clones, 89% detected once. The sample was peripheral blood, taken before any cancer treatment. All receptors derive from a woman aged 35 to 75 with stage I lung adenocarcinoma.

This chain links TRBV5-1 with TRBJ2-7; 9 nucleotides align to TRBD1. CDR3 length equals 14 residues. The trim removed 4 bases at V and 0 bases at J, leaving 2 bases unmatched. Germline CDR1 is SGHRS and CDR2 is YFSETQ. The chain's CDR3 is CASSRQGDSYEQYF. CDR3 in DNA: TGCGCCAGCAGCCGACAGGGGGACTCCTACGAGCAGTACTTC.

This chain connects TRBV13 to TRBJ2-7, with D perhaps matching TRBD1 (6 bases). Trimming took off 4 bases at V and 7 bases at J, with 20 bases between the two ends. This CDR3 region has 15 residues. CDR1 PRHDT and CDR2 FYEKMQ come from the germline V gene (reference sequence). This CDR3 reads CASSSLTKQDREQYF. CDR3 nucleotides: TGTGCCAGCAGCTCGTTGACAAAGCAAGACAGGGAGCAGTACTTC.